This T cell receptor (beta chain) is drawn from a study of blood T cell repertoires in COVID-19. Assay: immunoSEQ multiplex PCR; the TCRdb copy retains only in-frame clones and omits some. The table lists roughly 380,000 clones, 89% of them singletons, with less than 5% in the top ten. The V gene lost 7 bases and the J gene lost 5 bases, with 12 bases spanning the gap. Per the germline V gene, CDR1 is MNHNS and CDR2 is SASEGT. The CDR3 contains 13 residues. The chain uses TRBV6-1 and TRBJ1-5; weak D call: TRBD1 (5 bases). The clonotype was recovered from a woman between 55 and 75 years old with COVID-19, enrolled during active disease. Sequences were obtained from peripheral blood. DNA of the CDR3: TGTGCCAGCACCGGCCAGGGCTATCAGCCCCAGCATTTT. Translating gives CASTGQGYQPQHF.